This TCR beta chain comes out of a study of blood T cell repertoires in COVID-19. At the level of the study: T cells, B-cell-depleted T cells, or PBMCs supplied cDNA or gDNA.

Patients in Seattle were enrolled during active infection, then followed longitudinally. Germline V gene sequence: CDR1 ENHRY, CDR2 SYGVKD. V was shortened by 6 bases and J by 4 bases, with 12 bases between the two germline ends. This CDR3 contains 13 residues. Assay: immunoSEQ multiplex PCR; the TCRdb copy retains only in-frame clones and omits some. The sample contains more than 200,000 clones, about 85% of which appear only once. Input material: peripheral blood. This clonotype originated in a woman aged 45-60 years with COVID-19, enrolled during active disease. This chain connects TRBV10-3 to TRBJ1-2; D remains ambiguous. As DNA, the CDR3 is TGTGCCATCAGCGGGGATAGGGCCTATGGCTACACCTTC. Translated, it gives CAISGDRAYGYTF.